Each of the 5 T cell receptor beta chains below was sequenced from the same sample in a study of glioma-infiltrating T cells after dendritic cell vaccination. Some clones are missing from TCRdb's copy, which holds only in-frame ones; the method was immunoSEQ multiplex PCR. Found here are more than 95,000 clones, roughly 76% of them singletons; the top ten hold about an eighth. Sequencing used blood, obtained before dendritic cell vaccination. The receptor source for this set is a human donor with glioblastoma.

This sequence joins TRBV5-1 and TRBJ1-4, with 9 positions matching TRBD1. With V trimmed by 4 bases and J by 8 bases, 6 bases remained unmatched. CDR1 and CDR2 from the germline V gene are SGHRS and YFSETQ. The CDR3 length is 14 residues. In nucleotides, the CDR3 is TGCGCCAGCAGCCCGGGACAGGGTGAAGAAAAACTGTTTTTT. Amino acids: CASSPGQGEEKLFF.

The chain joins TRBV13 to TRBJ2-3, with 8 bases fitting TRBD2. Germline V gene lookup returns CDR1 PRHDT and CDR2 FYEKMQ (reference sequence). Unmatched junction bases numbered 10, after V lost 5 bases and J lost 6 bases. CDR3 length equals 15 residues. The CDR3 bases are TGTGCCAGCAGCCCGTGGGGGGCTAGCGGGGATACGCAGTATTTT. Amino acids: CASSPWGASGDTQYF.

This chain links TRBV5-1 with TRBJ1-4; D uncertain. Germline CDR1 SGHRS, CDR2 YFSETQ. This CDR3 has 14 amino acids. With 0 bases removed from V and 4 bases from J, the gap between germline ends came to 7 bases. In nucleotides, the CDR3 is TGCGCCAGCAGCTTGGGGCACGTTAATGAAAAACTGTTTTTT. It translates to CASSLGHVNEKLFF.

The chain has TRBV29-1 and TRBJ1-2; no clear D. V was pared by 6 bases and J by 4 bases, with 9 bases between. The CDR3 contains 11 residues. Germline values: CDR1 SQVTM, CDR2 ANQGSEA. Here the CDR3 reads CSVELFYGYTF. CDR3 in DNA: TGCAGCGTGGAACTTTTCTATGGCTACACCTTC.

The V call is TRBV5-1, the J call TRBJ1-2; D remains ambiguous. Germline-derived CDR1 and CDR2 are SGHRS and YFSETQ. The V gene lost 0 bases and the J gene lost 5 bases, with 5 bases spanning the gap. There are 12 residues in the CDR3. CDR3 nucleotide sequence: TGCGCCAGCAGCTTGGGTCTGTATGGCTACACCTTC. This gives the protein CASSLGLYGYTF.